The sequence of this T cell receptor beta chain was determined in a study of radiotherapy plus CTLA-4 blockade in lung cancer. Study at large: Objective responses arose in 15% to 20% of patients, and 31% experienced disease control. The study's findings and limits: Peripheral blood showed expansion of tumor-derived TCR clones after radiotherapy and ipilimumab.

Of note for this clone: Its target is not known.

This table comes from immunoSEQ multiplex PCR, and its TCRdb copy is limited to in-frame clones, with some not included. Among 39,000 or so clones listed, 70% to 85% were seen once. The study treated chemo-refractory metastatic non-small-cell lung cancer patients with focal radiation plus ipilimumab CTLA-4 blockade. Germline V gene lookup returns CDR1 SGHTA and CDR2 FQGNSA. CDR3 length: 14 amino acids. Trimming removed 5 bases from V and 0 bases from J; junction bases left unmatched: 4. The sequence came from a human donor with non-small cell lung cancer who had stable disease on radiotherapy plus ipilimumab. The chain carries TRBV7-2 and TRBJ2-7, with TRBD2 matching 7 bases. Material: peripheral blood, obtained from a patient treated with radiotherapy plus ipilimumab. CDR3 sequence: CASSRDYSSYEQYF. The CDR3 DNA is TGTGCCAGCAGCCGGGACTACAGCTCCTACGAGCAGTACTTC.